This T cell receptor beta chain was found in a study of OX40 agonist ivuxolimab in advanced cancers. Patients were excluded for autoimmune disease history or systemic immunosuppression. CDR1 is LNHDA and CDR2 is SQIVND in the germline V gene (reference sequence). This CDR3 spans 15 amino acids. The V segment lost 6 bases and the J segment 5 bases; nucleotides outside the gene matches: 4. Clones were sequenced by immunoSEQ multiplex PCR, and TCRdb holds only the in-frame ones, with some missing. The profile covers under 100,000 clones, with nearly 90% appearing a single time and about 0.16% taken by the ten largest.

Here the sequenced sample was CD4+ or CD8+ T cells sorted from blood, taken in a trial of the OX40 agonist ivuxolimab. This sequence joins TRBV19 and TRBJ2-2; 12 bases align to TRBD2. The origin of this receptor is an adult with an advanced solid tumor such as melanoma, head and neck, liver or kidney cancer. In DNA form, the CDR3 reads TGTGCCAGTAGGACTAGCGGGAGAGTTACCGGGGAGCTGTTTTTT. Encoded protein: CASRTSGRVTGELFF. The complete variable domain, with remaining parts taken from reference TRBV19 and TRBJ2-2, reads DGGITQSPKYLFRKEGQNVTLSCEQNLNHDAMYWYRQDPGQGLRLIYYSQIVNDFQKGDIAEGYSVSREKKESFPLTVTSAQKNPTAFYLCASRTSGRVTGELFFGEGSRLTVL.